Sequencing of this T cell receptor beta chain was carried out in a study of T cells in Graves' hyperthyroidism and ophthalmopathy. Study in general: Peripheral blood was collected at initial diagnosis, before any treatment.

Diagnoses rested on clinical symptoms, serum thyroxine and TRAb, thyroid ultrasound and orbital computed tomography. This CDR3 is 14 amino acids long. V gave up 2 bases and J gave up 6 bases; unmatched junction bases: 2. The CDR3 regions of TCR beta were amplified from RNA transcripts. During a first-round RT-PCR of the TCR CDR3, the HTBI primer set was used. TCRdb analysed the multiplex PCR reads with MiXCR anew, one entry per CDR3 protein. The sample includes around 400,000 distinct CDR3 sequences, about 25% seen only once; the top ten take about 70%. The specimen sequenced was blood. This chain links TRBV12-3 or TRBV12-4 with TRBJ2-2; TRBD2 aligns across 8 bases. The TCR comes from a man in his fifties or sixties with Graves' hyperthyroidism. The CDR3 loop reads CASSLIGRAGELFF. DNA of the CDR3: TGTGCCAGCAGTTTAATCGGGAGGGCCGGGGAGCTGTTTTTT.